The rows below give T cell receptor beta chains drawn from one sample of a study of shared clonotypes between healthy human individuals. The repertoire was sequenced with immunoSEQ multiplex PCR; TCRdb's copy has only in-frame clones and lacks some. Of 2 million to 2.5 million clones in the sample, approximately 94% were seen once. Sequencing was carried out using naive CD4+ T cells sorted from blood. Receptors originate from a man younger than 35 in good health. Each CDR3 is given with its conserved first and last residue. The order of the fields is J gene, clone size, V gene, CDR3 length, D gene, CDR3 DNA, CDR3 protein. A D gene is named only where the DNA matches it firmly. Clone size is given for some rows only: seen once, a few or many times, or a class if the clone is expanded.

j_call: TRBJ2-1
clone_size: -
v_call: TRBV5-6
cdr3_length: 12
d_call: -
cdr3_nt: TGTGCCAGCAGCTTGGGGGGGACCCGGGACTTCTTC
cdr3_aa: CASSLGGTRDFF

j_call: TRBJ2-2
clone_size: -
v_call: TRBV5-1
cdr3_length: 17
d_call: TRBD2
cdr3_nt: TGCGCCAGCACCCTCCTTGGACTAGCGCCCGGAACCGGGGAGCTGTTTTTT
cdr3_aa: CASTLLGLAPGTGELFF

j_call: TRBJ1-1
clone_size: once
v_call: TRBV18
cdr3_length: 16
d_call: -
cdr3_nt: TGTGCCAGCTCACCCCTCCCTTCTCGGGTGAACACTGAAGCTTTCTTT
cdr3_aa: CASSPLPSRVNTEAFF

j_call: TRBJ1-1
clone_size: -
v_call: TRBV10-2
cdr3_length: 13
d_call: -
cdr3_nt: TGCGCCAGCAGAGGAAGAGGCAACGCTGAAGCTTTCTTT
cdr3_aa: CASRGRGNAEAFF

j_call: TRBJ2-5
clone_size: -
v_call: TRBV10-2
cdr3_length: 15
d_call: TRBD2
cdr3_nt: TGCGCCAGCAATCCCGCGGGGGGGCCTCGAGAGACCCAGTACTTC
cdr3_aa: CASNPAGGPRETQYF

j_call: TRBJ2-2
clone_size: -
v_call: TRBV7-3
cdr3_length: 15
d_call: TRBD1
cdr3_nt: TGTGCCAGCAGCCCGGGACAGGGGGCCACCGGGGAGCTGTTTTTT
cdr3_aa: CASSPGQGATGELFF

j_call: TRBJ2-1
clone_size: -
v_call: TRBV4-3
cdr3_length: 14
d_call: TRBD1
cdr3_nt: TGCGCCAGCAGCCAAGTGGACAGGGTGAATGAGCAGTTCTTC
cdr3_aa: CASSQVDRVNEQFF

j_call: TRBJ1-3
clone_size: -
v_call: TRBV29-1
cdr3_length: 12
d_call: -
cdr3_nt: TGCAGCACGACAGGCTTAGGAAACACCATATATTTT
cdr3_aa: CSTTGLGNTIYF

j_call: TRBJ2-2
clone_size: once
v_call: TRBV5-1
cdr3_length: 15
d_call: TRBD2
cdr3_nt: TGCGCCAGCAAGAGTTTACTAGCGGGTCCCGGGGAGCTGTTTTTT
cdr3_aa: CASKSLLAGPGELFF

j_call: TRBJ2-5
clone_size: -
v_call: TRBV18
cdr3_length: 15
d_call: TRBD2
cdr3_nt: TGTGCCAGCTACAATAGGGACTATCAATCCGAGACCCAGTACTTC
cdr3_aa: CASYNRDYQSETQYF

j_call: TRBJ1-6
clone_size: -
v_call: TRBV5-4
cdr3_length: 17
d_call: -
cdr3_nt: TGTGCCAGCAGCTTGAAGGTAACCGGCTCCTATAATTCACCCCTCCACTTT
cdr3_aa: CASSLKVTGSYNSPLHF

j_call: TRBJ2-3
clone_size: -
v_call: TRBV6-5
cdr3_length: 11
d_call: -
cdr3_nt: TGTGCCAGCAGGATCAGAGATACGCAGTATTTT
cdr3_aa: CASRIRDTQYF

j_call: TRBJ1-6
clone_size: -
v_call: TRBV6-6
cdr3_length: 16
d_call: TRBD1
cdr3_nt: TGTGCCAGCAGTTACACGGGACAGGAGTATAATTCACCCCTCCACTTT
cdr3_aa: CASSYTGQEYNSPLHF

j_call: TRBJ1-5
clone_size: -
v_call: TRBV28
cdr3_length: 14
d_call: -
cdr3_nt: TGTGCCAGCAGCCCTCCAGCCTTCAATCAGCCCCAGCATTTT
cdr3_aa: CASSPPAFNQPQHF

j_call: TRBJ1-6
clone_size: -
v_call: TRBV7-6
cdr3_length: 15
d_call: -
cdr3_nt: TGTGCCAGCAGCCTCGGGGGGGGGTCTGATTCACCCCTCCACTTT
cdr3_aa: CASSLGGGSDSPLHF

j_call: TRBJ2-1
clone_size: -
v_call: TRBV9
cdr3_length: 15
d_call: TRBD2
cdr3_nt: TGTGCCAGCAGCGTAGCGGGAGGGGTAAAGAATGAGCAGTTCTTC
cdr3_aa: CASSVAGGVKNEQFF

j_call: TRBJ1-2
clone_size: -
v_call: TRBV19
cdr3_length: 12
d_call: TRBD1
cdr3_nt: TGTGCCACCCTCGACAGGGGCTATGGCTACACCTTC
cdr3_aa: CATLDRGYGYTF

j_call: TRBJ1-5
clone_size: -
v_call: TRBV6-5
cdr3_length: 13
d_call: TRBD1
cdr3_nt: TGTGCCAGCAGTTGGGACAGCTCCTCGCCCCAGCATTTT
cdr3_aa: CASSWDSSSPQHF

j_call: TRBJ1-6
clone_size: few
v_call: TRBV7-9
cdr3_length: 12
d_call: -
cdr3_nt: TGTGCCAGCAGCCACGCGAATTCACCCCTCCACTTT
cdr3_aa: CASSHANSPLHF

j_call: TRBJ2-7
clone_size: -
v_call: TRBV18
cdr3_length: 17
d_call: TRBD1
cdr3_nt: TGTGCCAGCTCACCACCTACAACAGGGGGTAACTCCTACGAGCAGTACTTC
cdr3_aa: CASSPPTTGGNSYEQYF

j_call: TRBJ1-5
clone_size: -
v_call: TRBV28
cdr3_length: 14
d_call: -
cdr3_nt: TGTGCCAGCAGTTCTGGGGGGCGAGATCAGCCCCAGCATTTT
cdr3_aa: CASSSGGRDQPQHF

j_call: TRBJ2-7
clone_size: -
v_call: TRBV30
cdr3_length: 16
d_call: TRBD2
cdr3_nt: TGTGCCTGGAGTCTGAAGAGAGGGACTAGCGGGAGTTTTCAGTACTTC
cdr3_aa: CAWSLKRGTSGSFQYF

j_call: TRBJ2-4
clone_size: -
v_call: TRBV30
cdr3_length: 14
d_call: -
cdr3_nt: TGTGCCTGGAGCACTAGGGGGGCCAAAAACATTCAGTACTTC
cdr3_aa: CAWSTRGAKNIQYF

j_call: TRBJ1-4
clone_size: -
v_call: TRBV7-9
cdr3_length: 15
d_call: -
cdr3_nt: TGTGCCAGCAGCCTAGTAGAGTCAACTAATGAAAAACTGTTTTTT
cdr3_aa: CASSLVESTNEKLFF

j_call: TRBJ2-5
clone_size: -
v_call: TRBV25-1
cdr3_length: 16
d_call: TRBD1
cdr3_nt: TGTGCCAGCAGTGAGTCAGACAGGGGGCTGGGGGAGACCCAGTACTTC
cdr3_aa: CASSESDRGLGETQYF

j_call: TRBJ2-5
clone_size: -
v_call: TRBV7-9
cdr3_length: 13
d_call: TRBD1
cdr3_nt: TGTGCCAGCGGTGAACAGGGGGCAGAGACCCAGTACTTC
cdr3_aa: CASGEQGAETQYF

j_call: TRBJ1-2
clone_size: -
v_call: TRBV7-8
cdr3_length: 14
d_call: -
cdr3_nt: TGTGCCAGCAGCTTAGCTGGGGGGATCTATGGCTACACCTTC
cdr3_aa: CASSLAGGIYGYTF

j_call: TRBJ2-3
clone_size: -
v_call: TRBV7-2
cdr3_length: 15
d_call: TRBD2
cdr3_nt: TGTGCCAGCAGCAGAAGACCGGGAGGGGCAGATACGCAGTATTTT
cdr3_aa: CASSRRPGGADTQYF

j_call: TRBJ1-1
clone_size: -
v_call: TRBV6-5
cdr3_length: 14
d_call: -
cdr3_nt: TGTGCCAGCACGCCGGGACAACTCTACACTGAAGCTTTCTTT
cdr3_aa: CASTPGQLYTEAFF

j_call: TRBJ1-6
clone_size: -
v_call: TRBV6-1
cdr3_length: 13
d_call: TRBD1
cdr3_nt: TGTGCCAGTGGGACAGGGTTGAATTCACCCCTCCACTTT
cdr3_aa: CASGTGLNSPLHF

j_call: TRBJ2-5
clone_size: -
v_call: TRBV30
cdr3_length: 15
d_call: -
cdr3_nt: TGTGCCTGGAGTGGGGGCGGGCGGGGAAAAGAGACCCAGTACTTC
cdr3_aa: CAWSGGGRGKETQYF

j_call: TRBJ1-5
clone_size: -
v_call: TRBV2
cdr3_length: 14
d_call: -
cdr3_nt: TGTGCCAGCAGCTCCCTCGCGTCCAATCAGCCCCAGCATTTT
cdr3_aa: CASSSLASNQPQHF

j_call: TRBJ2-2
clone_size: -
v_call: TRBV10-2
cdr3_length: 14
d_call: TRBD1
cdr3_nt: TGCGCCAGCATCCAACAGGGGGCATCCGGGGAGCTGTTTTTT
cdr3_aa: CASIQQGASGELFF